Following are 2 T cell receptor beta chains from one sample sequenced in a study of T-cell reconstitution after alpha-beta-depleted transplantation in children. The TCRbeta library was prepared with unique molecular identifiers. One entry per CDR3 protein, called by TCRdb with MiXCR from the PCR reads. The sample includes hundreds of thousands of distinct CDR3 sequences, 13% of them seen just once. Specimen: PBMCs, mostly from graft donor cells, collected 360 days after TCRalphabeta/CD19-depleted stem cell transplant. The receptors derive from a male patient between 10 and 17 years old who had a stem cell transplant for acute myeloid leukemia, so the T cells may come from the graft donor.

This clonotype was counted between two and nine times. The V and J genes are TRBV20-1 and TRBJ2-5; no firm D call. The CDR3 consists of 14 residues. Germline lookup yields CDR1 DFQATT and CDR2 SNEGSKA (reference sequence). Trimming shortened V by 0 bases and J by 4 bases, and 12 bases separated the two germline ends. In DNA form, the CDR3 reads TGCAGTGCTAGAGATTGGGTAGCACCAGAGACCCAGTACTTC. It translates to CSARDWVAPETQYF.

This clonotype was detected only a few times. V gene TRBV11-2 combines with J gene TRBJ1-1, with 7 positions matching TRBD1. This CDR3 spans 12 amino acids. The germline V gene encodes CDR1 SGHAT and CDR2 FQNNGV. Trimming cost V 5 bases and J 6 bases; bases outside gene matches: 3. In DNA form, the CDR3 reads TGTGCCAGCAGCGAGGGACAGCCTGAAGCTTTCTTT. This codes for CASSEGQPEAFF.